Following are 16 T cell receptor beta chains from one sample sequenced in a study of blood T cell repertoires in COVID-19. Here immunoSEQ multiplex PCR was the method, and the copy in TCRdb shows in-frame clones only, minus some. The table has roughly 250,000 clones, about 80% seen once. Sequences were obtained from peripheral blood. These receptors all stem from a man in his fifties or sixties with active or convalescent COVID-19.

This chain connects TRBV5-1 to TRBJ1-1; D gene ambiguous. The V end lost 1 base, the J end lost 1 base, and 8 bases lay between the germline ends. Germline V lookup: CDR1 SGHRS, CDR2 YFSETQ. The CDR3 runs 14 residues. The CDR3 DNA reads as TGCGCCAGCAGCTTGAAAAGCCGGAACACTGAAGCTTTCTTT. Its protein product is CASSLKSRNTEAFF.

This sequence joins TRBV19 and TRBJ1-2; 12 bases match TRBD1. V was pared by 8 bases and J by 3 bases, with 7 bases of the junction left unmatched. CDR3 length: 15 amino acids. CDR1 is LNHDA, CDR2 SQIVND, per germline (reference sequence). The CDR3 nucleotides read TGTGCCAGTGCAACCGGGACAGGGGGCGACTATGGCTACACCTTC. Protein: CASATGTGGDYGYTF.

The rearrangement uses TRBV24-1 and TRBJ1-4; D might be TRBD1 (6 bases). The germline V gene encodes CDR1 KGHDR and CDR2 SFDVKD. Trimming cost V 5 bases and J 7 bases, with 19 bases left between them. CDR3 size: 16 residues. CDR3 in amino acids: CATSVTSATGREKLFF. CDR3 in DNA: TGTGCCACCAGTGTGACGTCCGCCACAGGGCGTGAAAAACTGTTTTTT.

The J gene is TRBJ1-2, the V gene TRBV3-1 (or the pseudogene TRBV3-2), with 9 bases aligning to TRBD1. CDR1 is LGHDT and CDR2 is YNNKEL in the germline V gene (reference sequence). Trimming took 5 bases from V and 6 from J; bases not matched to a gene: 13. The CDR3 is 16 residues long. CDR3 nucleotide sequence: TGTGCCAGCAGCTGGGATCGAAAACAGGGGGCGGATGGCTACACCTTC. It is translated as CASSWDRKQGADGYTF.

The chain couples TRBV11-2 to TRBJ2-7; D is possibly TRBD1 (5 bases). Per germline, CDR1 SGHAT and CDR2 FQNNGV. Trimming shortened V by 0 bases and J by 3 bases, and 12 bases separated the two germline ends. The CDR3 length is 15 residues. The CDR3, as DNA: TGTGCCAGCAGCTTAGAGGCAGGGAACATCTACGAGCAGTACTTC. It codes for CASSLEAGNIYEQYF. Drawing the rest from reference TRBV11-2 and TRBJ2-7, the complete variable domain is EAGVAQSPRYKIIEKRQSVAFWCNPISGHATLYWYQQILGQGPKLLIQFQNNGVVDDSQLPKDRFSAERLKGVDSTLKIQPAKLEDSAVYLCASSLEAGNIYEQYFGPGTRLTVT.

The chain couples TRBV3-1 (or the pseudogene TRBV3-2) to TRBJ1-6; D gene unclear. This CDR3 is built from 14 residues. Looked up from germline, CDR1 is LGHDT and CDR2 is YNNKEL (reference sequence). V gave up 4 bases and J gave up 2 bases, with 6 bases separating them. The CDR3: CASSLITYNSPLHF. CDR3 in DNA: TGTGCCAGCAGCCTTATTACCTATAATTCACCCCTCCACTTT.

The chain employs TRBV6-5 and TRBJ2-5, with 7 bases identical to TRBD1. This CDR3 comprises 14 residues. Germline CDR1 MNHEY, CDR2 SVGAGI. Losses at the gene ends were 0 bases for V and 7 bases for J; bases not matched to a gene: 5. The CDR3 bases are TGTGCCAGCAGTTACTCACAGGGGATAGGGACCCAGTACTTC. Translating gives CASSYSQGIGTQYF.

The chain combines TRBV27 with TRBJ2-1, with 7 nucleotides matching TRBD2. Germline V gene data show CDR1 as MNHEY and CDR2 as SMNVEV (reference sequence). The CDR3 consists of 14 residues. V dropped 5 bases and J dropped 6; count of bases not matched to a gene: 7. CDR3 sequence reads: CASSPRTSGNEQFF. In nucleotides, the CDR3 is TGTGCCAGCAGTCCCCGGACTAGTGGCAATGAGCAGTTCTTC.

The chain carries TRBV12-2 and TRBJ1-1. TRBV12-2 is assigned pseudogene status. The CDR3 is 12 amino acids. Here the CDR3 reads CASQQGGTEAFF. The CDR3 DNA follows: TGTGCAAGTCAACAGGGAGGGACTGAAGCTTTCTTT.

The chain recombines TRBV6-5 with TRBJ2-1; D perhaps matches TRBD1 (6 bases). This CDR3 has 14 residues. Trimming removed 2 bases at V and 5 bases at J, with 10 bases between. The V gene's germline CDR1 is MNHEY and CDR2 SVGAGI. CDR3 in DNA: TGTGCCAGCAGTTACGGGACAAGCAACAATGAGCAGTTCTTC. Protein sequence: CASSYGTSNNEQFF.

This clone occurred once. The chain recombines TRBV19 with TRBJ1-2, with D possibly TRBD1 on 5 matching bases. Germline CDR1 LNHDA, CDR2 SQIVND (reference sequence). This CDR3 has 15 amino acids. Trimming shortened V by 0 bases and J by 2 bases, and 10 bases separated the two germline ends. The CDR3 sequence is CASSIDRATNYGYTF. In nucleotides, the CDR3 is TGTGCCAGTAGTATAGACAGGGCCACAAACTATGGCTACACCTTC. The variable domain in full, with the rest retrieved from reference TRBV19 and TRBJ1-2, is DGGITQSPKYLFRKEGQNVTLSCEQNLNHDAMYWYRQDPGQGLRLIYYSQIVNDFQKGDIAEGYSVSREKKESFPLTVTSAQKNPTAFYLCASSIDRATNYGYTFGSGTRLTVV.

This chain uses TRBV29-1 with TRBJ1-1; D not certain. The CDR3 runs 13 residues. V was cut by 6 bases and J by 7 bases, with 18 bases left in between. Germline lookup yields CDR1 SQVTM and CDR2 ANQGSEA. CDR3 in amino acids: CSVKLTNSGEAFF. CDR3 sequence (DNA): TGCAGCGTGAAATTAACAAATTCTGGTGAAGCTTTCTTT.

The chain employs TRBV18 and TRBJ1-5, with 7 bases aligning to TRBD1. With 4 bases clipped from V and 0 bases from J, the junction kept 6 bases outside the gene matches. In germline, CDR1 is KGHSH, CDR2 LQKENI. The length of the CDR3 is 16 residues. The CDR3 DNA is TGTGCCAGCTCACTCGCAGGGACAGATAGCAATCAGCCCCAGCATTTT. It specifies CASSLAGTDSNQPQHF.

The sample holds a few counts of this clone. This chain connects TRBV19 to TRBJ1-5, with D maybe TRBD1 (5 bases). Deletions cut 1 base from V and 5 bases from J, with 12 bases between. The germline V gene has CDR1 LNHDA and CDR2 SQIVND (reference sequence). This CDR3 spans 15 amino acids. The CDR3 nucleotides are TGTGCCAGTAGTATAGGACAGCCGAACGATCAGCCCCAGCATTTT. This encodes CASSIGQPNDQPQHF.

The J gene is TRBJ2-2, the V gene TRBV12-3 or TRBV12-4, with 7 nucleotides matching TRBD1. The CDR3 consists of 13 residues. V lost 5 bases to trimming and J lost 6 bases; unmatched junction nucleotides: 3. CDR3: CASSATGAGELFF. The CDR3 DNA reads as TGTGCCAGCAGTGCAACAGGGGCCGGGGAGCTGTTTTTT.

For the CDR3, the DNA is TGTGCCAGCAGCTCCTACCGGGGAAACTCCTACGAGCAGTACTTC. Protein sequence: CASSSYRGNSYEQYF. The chain links TRBV7-9 to TRBJ2-7; a weak D match, TRBD2 (5 bases). CDR3 length: 15 residues. Germline assignment: CDR1 SEHNR and CDR2 FQNEAQ (reference sequence). With 4 bases removed from V and 0 bases from J, the gap between germline ends came to 13 bases. The full variable domain, rest sourced from reference TRBV7-9 and TRBJ2-7, is DTGVSQNPRHKITKRGQNVTFRCDPISEHNRLYWYRQTLGQGPEFLTYFQNEAQLEKSRLLSDRFSAERPKGSFSTLEIQRTEQGDSAMYLCASSSYRGNSYEQYFGPGTRLTVT.